Below, one TCR beta chain is given with its context. Its antigen is undetermined. Here the CDR3 omits its conserved ending phenylalanine or tryptophan, so a read error is the likely source. V was pared by 6 bases and J by 4 bases, with 18 bases between. The CDR3 is 15 residues long. Whoever was chosen for sequencing had shown CD8+CD57+ cell expansion by flow cytometry. Severe acquired aplastic anemia was present in every patient. The entry originates in a study of CD8+CD57+ T cells in acquired aplastic anemia. Looking at the study overall: Recorded DNA amounts for sorted CD4+ and CD8+ cells had an average of about 3 ug.

Points from the study as a whole: Patients shared 25 to 30 CD8+ CDR3 sequences with controls.

Both TCR beta VDJ combination and CDR3 sequence profiling were carried out. Genomic DNA was the template for this profiling. TCRdb re-called the reads through MiXCR, storing one row per CDR3 protein. The repertoire includes 80,000 or so distinct CDR3 sequences, 70% of them detected once, and about 82% sits in the top ten. This chain connects TRBV12-3 or TRBV12-4 to TRBJ1-2; a possible D gene is TRBD1 (6 bases). The sequence derives from a human donor with aplastic anemia. The specimen was sorted CD4+, CD8+, or CD8+CD57+ T cells (not recorded which) from PBMCs. DNA for the CDR3: TGTGCCAGCAGCCTAGGAACAGGGAAGAGCTATGGCTACACCCTC. This codes for CASSLGTGKSYGYTL.